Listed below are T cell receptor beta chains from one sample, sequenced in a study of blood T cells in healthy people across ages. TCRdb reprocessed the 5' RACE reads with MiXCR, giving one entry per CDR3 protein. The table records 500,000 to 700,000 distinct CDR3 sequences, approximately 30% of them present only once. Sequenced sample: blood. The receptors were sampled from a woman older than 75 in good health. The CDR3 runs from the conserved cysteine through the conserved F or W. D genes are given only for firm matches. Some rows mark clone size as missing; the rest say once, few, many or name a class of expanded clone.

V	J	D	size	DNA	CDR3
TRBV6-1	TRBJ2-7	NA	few	TGTGCCAGCAGGTGGACACCCCGGACCTACGAGCAGTACTTC	CASRWTPRTYEQYF
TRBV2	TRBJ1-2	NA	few	TGTGCCAGCAGTGTAATACAGGGTACTCAGCGTGGCTACACCTTC	CASSVIQGTQRGYTF
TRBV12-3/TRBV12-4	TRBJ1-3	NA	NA	TGTGCCAGCAGTTGGGCTTTATTCTCTGGAAACACCATATATTTT	CASSWALFSGNTIYF
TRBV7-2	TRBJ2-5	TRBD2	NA	TGTGCCAGCAGTCGGGGGGGCGGGGTCCAAGAGACCCAGTACTTC	CASSRGGGVQETQYF
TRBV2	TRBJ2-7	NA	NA	TGTGCCAGCAGGGCCGGGCGCGGGGTGAATAGCGAGCAGTACTTC	CASRAGRGVNSEQYF
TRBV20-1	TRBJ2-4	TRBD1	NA	TGCAATGCTGATTTGTCCAGGGGGAACATTCAGTACTTC	CNADLSRGNIQYF
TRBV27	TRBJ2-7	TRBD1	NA	TGTGCCAGCAGTTACTACAGGGGGCACTACGAGCAGTACTTC	CASSYYRGHYEQYF
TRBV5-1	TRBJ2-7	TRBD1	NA	TGCGCCAGCAGCTGGGGGGACAGGGCAGCCTACGAGCAGTACTTC	CASSWGDRAAYEQYF
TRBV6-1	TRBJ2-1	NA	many	TGTGCCAGCAGGGGGGCCCCTGGAGGGGGCAATGAGCAGTTCTTC	CASRGAPGGGNEQFF
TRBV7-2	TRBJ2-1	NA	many	TGTGCCAGCAGCCCCCTTAGTATTACTTACAATGAGCAGTTCTTC	CASSPLSITYNEQFF
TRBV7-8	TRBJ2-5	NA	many	TGTGCCAGCAGCATTAGGGGAGAGACCCAGTACTTC	CASSIRGETQYF
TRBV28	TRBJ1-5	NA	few	TGTGCCAGCAGTTCTACAGGGAACAGTCAGCCCCAGCATTTT	CASSSTGNSQPQHF
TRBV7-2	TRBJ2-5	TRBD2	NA	TGTGCCAGCAGCCGGGCGGGGGGAGGGCAGTACTTC	CASSRAGGGQYF
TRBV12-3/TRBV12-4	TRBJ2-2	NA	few	TGTGCCAGCAGTTCGACAGGACAGAACACCGGGGAGCTGTTTTTT	CASSSTGQNTGELFF
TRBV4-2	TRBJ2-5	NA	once	TGTGCCAGCAGCCAAGATCCCGGGGACCAAGAGACCCAGTACTTC	CASSQDPGDQETQYF
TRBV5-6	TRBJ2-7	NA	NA	TGTGCCAGCAGCGTCAAGGACGGGGCCTACGAGCAGTACTTC	CASSVKDGAYEQYF
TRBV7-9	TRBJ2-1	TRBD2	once	TGTGCCAGCAGCCCAAGGACTAGCGGGAGCTCCTACAATGAGCAGTTCTTC	CASSPRTSGSSYNEQFF
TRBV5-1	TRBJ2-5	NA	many	TGCGCCAGCAGCTTGCGCAGACAAGAGACCCAGTACTTC	CASSLRRQETQYF
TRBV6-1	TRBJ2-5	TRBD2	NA	TGTGCCAGCAGTGAGGGACTAGCGGGGGCCCCCAAGAAGACCCAGTACTTC	CASSEGLAGAPKKTQYF
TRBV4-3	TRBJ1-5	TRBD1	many	TGCGCCAGCAGCCGATTTCTGACAGGGCCTGGTCAGCCCCAGCATTTT	CASSRFLTGPGQPQHF
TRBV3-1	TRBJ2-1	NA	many	TGTGCCAGCAGCCAAGATTTGACCTCTGGCAATGAGCAGTTCTTC	CASSQDLTSGNEQFF
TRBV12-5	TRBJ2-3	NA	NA	TGTGCTAGTGGTTTGCTCGATCCCGGGGATACGCAGTATTTT	CASGLLDPGDTQYF
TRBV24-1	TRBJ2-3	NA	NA	TGTGCCACCAGCCTGGGGCTGAGCACAGATACGCAGTATTTT	CATSLGLSTDTQYF
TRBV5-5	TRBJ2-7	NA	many	TGTGCCAGCAGCCTCCAAGACATCCAGCAGTACTTC	CASSLQDIQQYF
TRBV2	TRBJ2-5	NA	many	TGTGCCAGCAGTCCCCGGGGGCCCCAAGAGACCCAGTACTTC	CASSPRGPQETQYF
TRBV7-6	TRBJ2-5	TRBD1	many	TGTGCCAGCAGCTTAGGGTCGGCAGGGGGCTACATAGAGACCCAGTACTTC	CASSLGSAGGYIETQYF
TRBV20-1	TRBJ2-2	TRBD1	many	TGCAGTGCTAGGGACTCAGGGGGACCCGGGGAGCTGTTTTTT	CSARDSGGPGELFF
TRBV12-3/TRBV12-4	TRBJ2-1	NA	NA	TGTGCCAGCAGTTTATTGGTCTCGGGCGAGCAGTTCTTC	CASSLLVSGEQFF
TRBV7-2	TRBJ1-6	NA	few	TGTGCCAGCAGCTTAGATCGGGGGGGTAGTAATTCACCCCTCCACTTT	CASSLDRGGSNSPLHF
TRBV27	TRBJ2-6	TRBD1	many	TGTGCCAGCAGTCCGGGACAGTTCCGCTCTGGGGCCAACGTCCTGACTTTC	CASSPGQFRSGANVLTF
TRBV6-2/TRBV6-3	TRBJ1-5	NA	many	TGTGCCAGCAGTTATCAGAGGAGCAATCAGCCCCAGCATTTT	CASSYQRSNQPQHF
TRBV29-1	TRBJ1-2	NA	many	TGCAGCGTTGATTCGCAGACAAATGGCTACACCTTC	CSVDSQTNGYTF
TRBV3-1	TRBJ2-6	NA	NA	TGTGCCAGCAGCCAAGAGGCCAGGGGGACTGGGGCCAACGTCCCGACTTTC	CASSQEARGTGANVPTF
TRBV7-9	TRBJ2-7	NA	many	TGTGCCAGCAGCTCCCCCACCTCCTACGAGCAGTACTTC	CASSSPTSYEQYF
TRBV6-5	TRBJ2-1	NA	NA	TGTGCCAGCAGTCCCCCGGGGTTGATCTCCTACAATGAGCAGTTCTTC	CASSPPGLISYNEQFF
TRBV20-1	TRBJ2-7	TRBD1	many	TGCAGTGCTAGGATCTTTACAGGGGGCTACGAGCAGTACTTC	CSARIFTGGYEQYF
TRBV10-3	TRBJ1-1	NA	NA	TGTGCCGTCAGTGAGTTATCAGGTGAAGCTTTCTTT	CAVSELSGEAFF
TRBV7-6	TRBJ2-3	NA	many	TGTGCCAGCAGCTTAGCACGGGGGCCCGCAGATACGCAGTATTTT	CASSLARGPADTQYF
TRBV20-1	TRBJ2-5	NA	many	TGCAGTGCTTCTGGACAGGCGGGACAGACCCAGTACTTC	CSASGQAGQTQYF
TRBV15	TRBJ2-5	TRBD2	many	TGTGCCACCAGCAGTCTGACTAGCGGGCAAGAGACCCAGTACTTC	CATSSLTSGQETQYF
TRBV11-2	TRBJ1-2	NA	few	TGTGCCAGCAGTAATTTGGGGGGGCCAGATAACTATGGCTACACCTTC	CASSNLGGPDNYGYTF
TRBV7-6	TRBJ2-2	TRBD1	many	TGTGCCAGCAGCCCAAGATGGGACAGACACACCGGGGAGCTGTTTTTT	CASSPRWDRHTGELFF
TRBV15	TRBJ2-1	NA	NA	TGTGCCACCGGCGGGGACAATGAGCGGTTCTTC	CATGGDNERFF
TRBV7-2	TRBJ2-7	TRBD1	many	TGTGCCAGCAGCTTAGGGGGACAGGGGAGTTACGAGCAGTACTTC	CASSLGGQGSYEQYF
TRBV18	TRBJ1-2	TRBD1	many	TGTGCCAGCTCACCAGGGACAGAAGACTATGGCTACACCTTC	CASSPGTEDYGYTF
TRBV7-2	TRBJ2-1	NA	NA	TGTGCCAGCAGGCCCGGGGTTAATGATGAGCAGTTCTTC	CASRPGVNDEQFF
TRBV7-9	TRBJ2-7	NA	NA	TGCGCCAGCAGCTTAGGAAGAAGAGGCTCCTACGAGCAGTACTTC	CASSLGRRGSYEQYF
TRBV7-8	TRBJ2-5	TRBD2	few	TGTGCCAGCAGCTTAGATGGCGGGGGGCGCCAAGAGACCCAGTACTTC	CASSLDGGGRQETQYF
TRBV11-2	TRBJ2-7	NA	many	TGTGCCAGCAGCTTAGATCGTCTAGCCCACGAGCAGTACTTC	CASSLDRLAHEQYF
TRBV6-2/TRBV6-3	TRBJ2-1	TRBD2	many	TGTGCCAGCAGATTAGCGGGGGGGCCACTGGGTGAGCAGTTCTTC	CASRLAGGPLGEQFF
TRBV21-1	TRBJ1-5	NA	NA	TGTGCCAGCAGCAAAGCAAAGTGGTGCGACAGGGGGCTTCAGCCCCAGCATTTT	CASSKAKWCDRGLQPQHF
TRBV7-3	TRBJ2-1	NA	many	TGTGCCAGCAGCCCAACACCTAGCTCCTACAATGAGCAGTTCTTC	CASSPTPSSYNEQFF
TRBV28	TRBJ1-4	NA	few	TGTGCCAGCAGTTCGAACCTCCTGCGGAATGAAAAACTGTTTTTT	CASSSNLLRNEKLFF
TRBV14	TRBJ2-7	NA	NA	TGTGCCAGCAGCTCCCGGGACATAGTCTACGAGCAGTACTTC	CASSSRDIVYEQYF
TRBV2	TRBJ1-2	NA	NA	TGTGCCAGCAGTTCCGGGACCGGGACGTTTGTCGGCTACACCTTC	CASSSGTGTFVGYTF
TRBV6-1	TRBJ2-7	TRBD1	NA	TGTGCCAGCAGTTCGGGACAGGGGATGGATCAGTACTTC	CASSSGQGMDQYF
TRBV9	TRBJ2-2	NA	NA	TGTGCCAGCAGCGTGGGACATAGCACCGGGGAGCTGTTTTTT	CASSVGHSTGELFF
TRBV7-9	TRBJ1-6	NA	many	TGTGCCAGCAGCCTCGACAGAGATCATTCACCCCTCCACTTT	CASSLDRDHSPLHF
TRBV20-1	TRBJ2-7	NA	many	TGCAGTGCGGGATCTGACCGGGACACCTACGAGCAGTACTTC	CSAGSDRDTYEQYF
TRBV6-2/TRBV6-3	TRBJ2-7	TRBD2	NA	TGTGCCAGCAGTAGGACTAGCGGGGGAGGGGTTGAGCGGTACTTC	CASSRTSGGGVERYF